This T cell receptor beta chain was recovered during a study of vaccination and CD4 T cells after COVID-19. Scientists ran DNA taken from cultured CD4+ T cells through the Oncomine TCR Beta short-read assay for sequencing. TCRdb ran MiXCR on the PCR reads and lists one entry per CDR3 protein. The table shows roughly 3,800 distinct CDR3 sequences, with around 19% occurring only once. Treatment defined: roughly 11-day PBMC culture with coronavirus spike peptide pools or control peptides (ViraFEST assay). V was shortened by 2 bases and J by 7 bases, with 16 bases between the two germline ends. The germline V gene encodes CDR1 MNHNS and CDR2 SASEGT. This CDR3 has 15 residues. This clonotype was seen a handful of times. Its specificity is unknown.

The chain carries TRBV6-1 and TRBJ2-3; D gene ambiguous. The clonotype originates from a human donor who had recovered from COVID-19. Input material: CD4+ T cells from blood, cultured in vitro. CDR3 in DNA: TGTGCCAGCAGTGAAATGGGTCAAGGCTTGTATACGCAGTATTTT. It codes for CASSEMGQGLYTQYF.